This T cell receptor (beta chain) derives from a study of blood T cells in healthy people across ages. The germline V and J ends were trimmed by 0 bases and 3 bases, with 17 bases remaining between them. This CDR3 comprises 17 residues. CDR1 LGHNA and CDR2 YNFKEQ come from the germline V gene. This clonotype was observed a few times. The antigen is unknown. Study-level results: It was found that TCR beta diversity correlated strongly with the percentage of naive T cells. No one knew whether donors had CMV, which possibly confounded expanded clonotype changes. Diversity estimates from one million T cells were considered underestimates.

PCR was performed a second time for 7 to 11 cycles using a sample-barcoded 5' primer and a J-beta primer mix. Every sample produced at least 2.5 million CDR3-containing paired-end reads. TCRdb redid the calling of the 5' RACE reads with MiXCR, one entry per CDR3 protein. This table holds about 1 million distinct CDR3 sequences, 45% found once. Specimen: blood. The TCR originated in a woman aged 60-75 years in good health. V is TRBV4-2 and J is TRBJ2-5, with D hard to call. The chain's CDR3 is CASSQDLETVRKETQYF. The CDR3 nucleotides read TGTGCCAGCAGCCAAGATTTGGAAACCGTACGAAAAGAGACCCAGTACTTC.